The 2 T cell receptor beta chains below were found in one sample sequenced in a study of OX40 agonist ivuxolimab in advanced cancers. Repertoires were generated with immunoSEQ multiplex PCR, while TCRdb's copy carries only in-frame clones and drops some. Of over 65,000 clones listed, approximately 89% are singletons. The sample here was CD4+ or CD8+ T cells sorted from blood, taken in a trial of the OX40 agonist ivuxolimab. These receptors all stem from an adult with an advanced solid tumor such as melanoma, head and neck, liver or kidney cancer.

This chain links TRBV30 with TRBJ2-2; 9 bases line up with TRBD1. This CDR3 is 14 amino acids long. Germline V gene lookup returns CDR1 GTSNPN and CDR2 SVGIG (reference sequence). The V gene end was trimmed by 5 bases and the J gene end by 3 bases; junction bases not matched to a gene: 4. The CDR3 DNA sequence: TGTGCCTGGGTCGGGGACAGGGACACCGGGGAGCTGTTTTTT. It is translated as CAWVGDRDTGELFF.

The chain joins TRBV2 to TRBJ2-7; D assignment may be TRBD1 or TRBD2 (5 bases each). The CDR3 consists of 12 residues. Germline V gene data show CDR1 as SNHLY and CDR2 as FYNNEI. V was clipped by 4 bases and J by 6 bases, with 10 bases between them. The DNA for the CDR3 is TGTGCCAGCAGTGTCAGGGCGGGCGAGCAGTACTTC. Its protein product is CASSVRAGEQYF.